The clone carrying this T cell receptor delta chain was counted between two and nine times. V dropped 3 bases and J dropped 0; count of bases not matched to a gene: 6. Germline V lookup: CDR1 GEAIGNYY, CDR2 EKD. The CDR3 spans 16 residues. This record comes from a study of gamma-delta chains in newborns, infants, children. Study-wide context: Microbial exposure reportedly drives polyclonal innate γδ T cell expansion after birth.

TCRdb called clones anew from the reads with CATT. Here the sample spans around 11,000 delta-chain clones, approximately 9.7% being singletons. The J gene is TRDJ1, the V gene TRDV2; 10 bases agree with TRDD3. Sequencing was performed on blood. This sequence originates from a child who was a newborn, infant or young child, either healthy, febrile or measles-vaccinated (not recorded which). CDR3 nucleotides: TGTGCCTGTGACCCTCTGGGGGATATCAACACCGATAAACTCATCTTT. Its translation is CACDPLGDINTDKLIF.